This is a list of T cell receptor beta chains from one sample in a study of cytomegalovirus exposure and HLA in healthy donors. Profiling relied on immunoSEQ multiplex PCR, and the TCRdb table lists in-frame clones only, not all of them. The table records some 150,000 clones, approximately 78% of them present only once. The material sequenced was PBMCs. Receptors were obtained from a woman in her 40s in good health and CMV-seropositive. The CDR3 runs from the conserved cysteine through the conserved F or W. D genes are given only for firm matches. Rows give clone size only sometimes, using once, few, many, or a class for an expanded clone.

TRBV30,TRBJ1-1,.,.,TGTGCCTGGAGTAGGGGGGGAGGCGAAGCTTTCTTT,CAWSRGGGEAFF
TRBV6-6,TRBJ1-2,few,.,TGTGCCAGCGCAAACAAGGACAGTCACTATGGCTACACCTTC,CASANKDSHYGYTF
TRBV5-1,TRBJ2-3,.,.,TGCGCCAGCAGCTCAACCCCCGGGGCAGATACGCAGTATTTT,CASSSTPGADTQYF
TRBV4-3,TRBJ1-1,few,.,TGCGCCAGCAGCCAATACAAGAACACTGAAGCTTTCTTT,CASSQYKNTEAFF
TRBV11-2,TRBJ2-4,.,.,TGTGCCAGCAGCTTAGTCCGGGACAAAAACATTCAGTACTTC,CASSLVRDKNIQYF
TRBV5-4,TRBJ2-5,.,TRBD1,TGTGCCAGCAGCAAGGGACAGGGCCAAGAGACCCAGTACTTC,CASSKGQGQETQYF
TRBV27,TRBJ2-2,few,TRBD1,TGTGCCAGCAGTTGGGACAGCTTAAGGACCGGGGAGCTGTTTTTT,CASSWDSLRTGELFF
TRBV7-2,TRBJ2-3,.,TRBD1,TGTGCCAGCAGCCGGACAGGAGCTAGCACAGATACGCAGTATTTT,CASSRTGASTDTQYF
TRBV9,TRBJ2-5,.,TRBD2,TGTGCCAGCAGCGTTATAGCGGGGGATGAGACCCAGTACTTC,CASSVIAGDETQYF
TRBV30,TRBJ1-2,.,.,TGTGCCTGGACTGAGGGGGAAGGCTACACCTTC,CAWTEGEGYTF
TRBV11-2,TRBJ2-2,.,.,TGTGCCAGCAGGGGCAGCCCAGTTACCGGGGAGCTGTTTTTT,CASRGSPVTGELFF
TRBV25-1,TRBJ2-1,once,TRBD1,TGTGCCAGCAGTGACAATATCCGAGGACAGGGGACCAATGAGCAGTTCTTC,CASSDNIRGQGTNEQFF
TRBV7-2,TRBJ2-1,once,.,TGTGCCAGCAGCTTGGGCCCTGGGAGACTGGTGGGGGGAGGTGAGCAGTTCTTC,CASSLGPGRLVGGGEQFF
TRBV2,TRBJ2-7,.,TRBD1,TGTGCCAGCAGAGAACCGACAGGGGGCAAAAGATACGAGCAGTACTTC,CASREPTGGKRYEQYF
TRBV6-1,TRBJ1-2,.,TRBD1,TGTGCCAGCAGTGTGGACAGGGGCTATGGCTACACCTTC,CASSVDRGYGYTF
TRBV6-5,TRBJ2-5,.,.,TGTGCCAGCAGTTACGGGCGAGAGACCCAGTACTTC,CASSYGRETQYF
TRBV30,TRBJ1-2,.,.,TGTGCCTGGAGTGTACGAATGAGACTGAGTAACTATGGCTACACCTTC,CAWSVRMRLSNYGYTF
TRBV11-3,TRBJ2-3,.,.,TGTGCCAGCAGCTACCATAGCGGCACAGCTACGCAGTATTTT,CASSYHSGTATQYF
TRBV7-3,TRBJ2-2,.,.,TGTGCCAGCAGCTCCCCCGAGCCGAATATCGCAATACCGACCGGGGAGCTGTTTTTT,CASSSPEPNIAIPTGELFF
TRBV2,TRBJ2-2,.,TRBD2,TGTGCCAGCAGCGGCCTAGCGGGGGGCACCGGGGAGCTGTTTTTT,CASSGLAGGTGELFF
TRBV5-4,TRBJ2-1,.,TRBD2,TGTGCCGGCGGTAGTAGCGGGAGATCCTACAATGAGCAGTTCTTC,CAGGSSGRSYNEQFF
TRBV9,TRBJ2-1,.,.,TGTGCCAGCAGCGTAGGGCCCCCGGGGAAAGGGCAGTTCTTC,CASSVGPPGKGQFF
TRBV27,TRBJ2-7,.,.,TGTGCCAGCAGTTCACATCCCTCACGACTAGACGAGCAGTACTTC,CASSSHPSRLDEQYF
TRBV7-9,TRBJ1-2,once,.,TGTGCCAGCAGCTTAGTAGAGGGCTACTATGGCTACACCTTC,CASSLVEGYYGYTF
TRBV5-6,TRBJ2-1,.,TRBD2,TGTGCCAGCAGCTTGGCCGGTCGGGAGGGCCGGAATGAGCAGTTCTTC,CASSLAGREGRNEQFF
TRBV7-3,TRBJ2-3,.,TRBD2,TGTGCCAGCAGCACGAGACTAGCGGGAATACTTAGCACAGATACGCAGTATTTT,CASSTRLAGILSTDTQYF
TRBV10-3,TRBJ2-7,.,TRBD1,TGTGCCATCCATGAAGGGACAGGAGGATACGAGCAGTACTTC,CAIHEGTGGYEQYF
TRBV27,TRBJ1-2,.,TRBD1,TGTGCCAGCAGTTTATGGGGGGACAGGGGAAAGGGCTACACCTTC,CASSLWGDRGKGYTF
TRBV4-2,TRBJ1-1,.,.,TGTGCCAGCAGCCAAGAAGGGGGGGCTTACACTGAAGCTTTCTTT,CASSQEGGAYTEAFF
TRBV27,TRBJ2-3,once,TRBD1,TGTGCCAGCAGTTTGGACAGGGAGGCAGATACGCAGTATTTT,CASSLDREADTQYF
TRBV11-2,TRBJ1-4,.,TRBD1,TGTGCCAGCAGCACCCTAGACAGGGGCGATGAAAAACTGTTTTTT,CASSTLDRGDEKLFF
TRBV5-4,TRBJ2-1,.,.,TGTGCCAGCGGATCGTCGGACTCGCCCCGAAGGGAGCAGTTCTTC,CASGSSDSPRREQFF
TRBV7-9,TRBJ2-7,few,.,TGTGCCAGCAGCTTCGGCGGCGGAAACTACGAGCAGTACTTC,CASSFGGGNYEQYF
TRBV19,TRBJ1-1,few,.,TGTGCCAGTAGTCCGCCAGTTATGAACACTGAAGCTTTCTTT,CASSPPVMNTEAFF
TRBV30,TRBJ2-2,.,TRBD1,TGTGCCTGGCGAAAAGGGGGCGGGACCGGGGAGCTGTTTTTT,CAWRKGGGTGELFF
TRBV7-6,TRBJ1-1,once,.,TGTGCCAGCAGCTCAACGGGACAACTCTTAATGAACACTGAAGCTTTCTTT,CASSSTGQLLMNTEAFF
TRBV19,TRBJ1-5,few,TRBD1,TGTGCCAGTAGTACCCTTGGGACAGGGGGCTTCAATCAGCCCCAGCATTTT,CASSTLGTGGFNQPQHF
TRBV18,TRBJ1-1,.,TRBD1,TGTGCCAGCTCAGTGCAGGGGGCGAACACTGAAGCTTTCTTT,CASSVQGANTEAFF
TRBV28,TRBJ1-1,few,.,TGTGCCAGCAGTTTAGTCGGCGACTACACTGAAGCTTTCTTT,CASSLVGDYTEAFF
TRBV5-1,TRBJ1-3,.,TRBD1,TGCGCCAGCAGCTTGGGGGACAGGAAGAGCTCTGGAAACACCATATATTTT,CASSLGDRKSSGNTIYF
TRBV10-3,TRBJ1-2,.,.,TGTGCCATCAATGGAGGGAGCGGCTATGGCTACACCTTC,CAINGGSGYGYTF
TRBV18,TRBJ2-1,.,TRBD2,TGTGCCAGCTCACCCCCTAGCGGAGTCAGGGCCAATGAGCAGTTCTTC,CASSPPSGVRANEQFF
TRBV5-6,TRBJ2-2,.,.,TGTGCCAGCAGCTCCCAAGACACCCAGAACACCGGGGAGCTGTTTTTT,CASSSQDTQNTGELFF
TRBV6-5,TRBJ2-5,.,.,TGTGCCAGCAGTTACTCGAGAATCCAAGAGACCCAGTACTTC,CASSYSRIQETQYF
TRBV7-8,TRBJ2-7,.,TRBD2,TGTGCCAGCAGCTTACGGCTAGCGGGGATGTACGAGCAGTACTTC,CASSLRLAGMYEQYF
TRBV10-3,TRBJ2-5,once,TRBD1,TGTGCCATCAGTGAGTCGACTCTAATAACAGGGGAACAAGAGACCCAGTACTTC,CAISESTLITGEQETQYF
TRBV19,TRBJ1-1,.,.,TGTGCCAGTAGCCCGGACAGAGCCGCTGAAGCTTTCTTT,CASSPDRAAEAFF
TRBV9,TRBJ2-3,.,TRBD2,TGTGCCAGCAGGAGGGGAGGGCCGGTAGATACGCAGTATTTT,CASRRGGPVDTQYF
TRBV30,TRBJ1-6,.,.,TGTGCCTGGAGTGTACTCAGGACCTATAATTCACCCCTCCACTTT,CAWSVLRTYNSPLHF
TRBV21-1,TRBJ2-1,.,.,TGTGCCAGCAGCAGCGAGACACCTTCTGCGGGAGGATCCTACAATGAGCAGTTCTTC,CASSSETPSAGGSYNEQFF
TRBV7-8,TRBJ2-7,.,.,TGTGCCAGCAGCTTAGGTGCGGTGCCCGAGCAGTACTTC,CASSLGAVPEQYF
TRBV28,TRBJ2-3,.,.,TGTGCCAGCAGTTTCGTTGGCGGTAGTAAAGATACGCAGTATTTT,CASSFVGGSKDTQYF
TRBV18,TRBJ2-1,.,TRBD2,TGTGCCAGCTCACCACGCGGACTAGCCTACAATGAGCAGTTCTTC,CASSPRGLAYNEQFF
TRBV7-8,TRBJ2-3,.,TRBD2,TGTGCCAGCAGCTTAGGAAGTGGACTAGCAGGAGATACGCAGTATTTT,CASSLGSGLAGDTQYF
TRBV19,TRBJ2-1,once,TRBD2,TGTGCCAGTAGTATCAGCGCGGGGGGGCCGGGTGAGCAGTTCTTC,CASSISAGGPGEQFF
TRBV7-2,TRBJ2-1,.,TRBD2,TGTGCCAGCAGCTTAGCGGCGGGAGGTTCCTACAATGAGCAGTTCTTC,CASSLAAGGSYNEQFF
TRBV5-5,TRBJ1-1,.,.,TGTGCCAGCAGCGCGACAACGAACACTGAAGCTTTCTTT,CASSATTNTEAFF
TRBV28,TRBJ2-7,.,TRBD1,TGTGCCAGCAGTCCCGGTTTTGGGACAGGGTTGGTCTACGAGCAGTACTTC,CASSPGFGTGLVYEQYF
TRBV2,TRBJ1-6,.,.,TGTGCCAGCAGTGGAGATTCACCCCTCCACTTT,CASSGDSPLHF
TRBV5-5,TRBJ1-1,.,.,TGTGCCAGCAGCTTGGAGGCTAGTTTTTCTGAAGCTTTCTTT,CASSLEASFSEAFF